A single sample gave rise to the 3 T cell receptor beta chains below, sequenced in a study of T cell changes during pregnancy in multiple sclerosis (dated by TCRdb to the late 2010s). Receptor amplification or capture employed the immunoSEQ multiplex PCR assay. TCRdb re-hosts the immuneACCESS table, in-frame sequences only. Its copies lack some clones; in the studies checked, an unresolved V gene accounts for under half of them, and the cause for the rest is not known. The sample data list some 47,000 clones, and 85% to 90% of these were observed just once. Under 2% of the sample is taken by the ten largest. The input for sequencing was peripheral blood, taken in the first trimester of pregnancy. The receptors stem from a female donor with multiple sclerosis, enrolled in a pregnancy study.

The rearrangement links TRBV5-6 to TRBJ1-1; possibly TRBD1 for D (6 bases). Trimming took off 4 bases at V and 7 bases at J, with 14 bases between the two ends. Germline V gene data show CDR1 as SGHDT and CDR2 as YYEEEE. The CDR3 covers 13 residues. The CDR3 reads CASSGSRGGEAFF. CDR3 coding DNA: TGTGCCAGCAGCGGTTCACGAGGGGGTGAAGCTTTCTTT. Full variable domain (outside the CDR3, taken from reference TRBV5-6 and TRBJ1-1): DAGVTQSPTHLIKTRGQQVTLRCSPKSGHDTVSWYQQALGQGPQFIFQYYEEEERQRGNFPDRFSGHQFPNYSSELNVNALLLGDSALYLCASSGSRGGEAFFGQGTRLTVV.

Points on this clone: One end of the junction is discordant with germline, which a read error may explain. The gene calls are TRBV27 and TRBJ2-6; the match to TRBD2 covers 8 bases. Germline V gene data show CDR1 as MNHEY and CDR2 as SMNVEV (reference sequence). The CDR3 sequence is 18 residues long. DNA for the CDR3: TGTGCCACCAGTGACATTAAACGGGGGGGAGCTGGGGCCAACGTCCTGACTTTC. This sequence encodes CATSDIKRGGAGANVLTF.

The chain uses TRBV7-2 and TRBJ1-2, with 10 positions matching TRBD1. The CDR3 covers 16 residues. V was clipped by 6 bases and J by 2 bases; unmatched bases: 9. Germline V gene lookup returns CDR1 SGHTA and CDR2 FQGNSA. In nucleotides, the CDR3 is TGTGCCAGCAGACAAGCGACAGGGGGCGAGAACTATGGCTACACCTTC. Protein product: CASRQATGGENYGYTF.